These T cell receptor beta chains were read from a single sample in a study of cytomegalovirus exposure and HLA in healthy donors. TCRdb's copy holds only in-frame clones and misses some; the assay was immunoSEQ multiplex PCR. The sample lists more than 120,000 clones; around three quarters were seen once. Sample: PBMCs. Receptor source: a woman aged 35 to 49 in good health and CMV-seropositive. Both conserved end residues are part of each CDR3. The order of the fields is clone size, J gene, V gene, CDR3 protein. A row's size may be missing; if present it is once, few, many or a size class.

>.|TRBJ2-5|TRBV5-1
CASAFVGQETQYF
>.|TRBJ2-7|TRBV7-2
CASSIGTGGASYEQYF
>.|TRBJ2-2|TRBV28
CASSLDSPTGELFF
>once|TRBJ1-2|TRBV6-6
CASSYTDFYGYTF
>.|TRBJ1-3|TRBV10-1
CASTKESRDRANSSGNTIYF
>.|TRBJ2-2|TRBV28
CASNSGQGTGELFF
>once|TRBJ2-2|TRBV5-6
CASSTLTGELFF
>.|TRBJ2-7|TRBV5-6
CASSLRQGPISYEQYF
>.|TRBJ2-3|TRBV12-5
CASGLIAGGTDTQYF
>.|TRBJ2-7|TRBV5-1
CASSTTGTGGYEQYF
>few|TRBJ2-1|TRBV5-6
CASSLGQSEQFF
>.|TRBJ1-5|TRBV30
CAWRATGGPQHF
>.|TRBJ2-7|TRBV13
CASSLDGLAVYEQYF
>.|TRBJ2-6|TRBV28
CASSFAAAGANVLTF
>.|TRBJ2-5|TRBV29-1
CSGAVQETQYF
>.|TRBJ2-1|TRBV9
CASSVRERGAGDNEQFF
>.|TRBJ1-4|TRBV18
CASSPNPGGLLGEKLFF
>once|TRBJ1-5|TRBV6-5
CASSQQAGTPQHF